A single sample is the source of the 25 T cell receptor beta chains below, sequenced in a study of human thymus T cells. It was from resections taken during corrective heart surgery that the thymus tissue came. Produced via immunoSEQ multiplex PCR; TCRdb's table is partial and in-frame only. The data contain 78,000 or so clones, approximately 96% of them singletons. The sample consisted of thymus tissue. These receptor sequences come from a boy under two years old with a congenital heart defect but otherwise immunologically healthy.

This chain joins TRBV6-5 and TRBJ1-4, with TRBD1 matching 9 bases. Trimming took 4 bases from V and 2 from J; bases not matched to a gene: 5. The CDR3 is made up of 16 amino acids. CDR1 is MNHEY, CDR2 SVGAGI, per germline. CDR3 in amino acids: CASSSDRGVTNEKLFF. Here the CDR3 DNA reads TGTGCCAGCAGTTCAGACAGGGGGGTCACTAATGAAAAACTGTTTTTT.

The J gene is TRBJ2-7, the V gene TRBV2; 8 bases are shared with TRBD1. CDR1 SNHLY and CDR2 FYNNEI come from the germline V gene. J lost 3 bases, V lost 7 bases, and 5 bases had no gene match. CDR3 length equals 13 residues. CDR3 bases: TGTGCCAGCAAAACAGGGGGTAACTACGAGCAGTACTTC. It translates to CASKTGGNYEQYF.

The chain couples TRBV2 to TRBJ1-6; 8 bases are a match to TRBD1. This CDR3 is built from 18 residues. Looked up from germline, CDR1 is SNHLY and CDR2 is FYNNEI. The J segment lost 8 bases and the V segment lost 4 bases, leaving 16 bases of the junction unmatched. The CDR3 loop reads CASSVGTGPFEVDSPLHF. Written as DNA, the CDR3 is TGTGCCAGCAGTGTAGGGACAGGTCCGTTTGAGGTCGATTCACCCCTCCACTTT.

This clone was seen a single time. The chain recombines TRBV15 with TRBJ2-7; no reliable D call. The CDR3 is 14 amino acids. Trimming stripped 1 base from V and 4 bases from J, with 11 bases between. CDR1 and CDR2 from the germline V gene are LNHNV and YYDKDF (reference sequence). The CDR3 nucleotides read TGTGCCACCAGCAGAGCAATGACCTCTTACGAGCAGTACTTC. This encodes CATSRAMTSYEQYF.

The chain links TRBV27 to TRBJ2-5, with D perhaps matching TRBD2 (6 bases). The CDR3 is 17 amino acids. Deletions cut 5 bases from V and 0 bases from J, with 19 bases between. Germline values: CDR1 MNHEY, CDR2 SMNVEV (reference sequence). The CDR3: CASSPGEAQGYQETQYF. The CDR3 DNA reads as TGTGCCAGCAGTCCGGGGGAAGCCCAAGGGTACCAAGAGACCCAGTACTTC.

The V call is TRBV28, the J call TRBJ2-2; 7 positions match TRBD1. Germline V lookup: CDR1 MDHEN, CDR2 SYDVKM. V shed 7 bases and J 8 bases; nucleotides not matched to a gene: 10. This CDR3 is built from 14 residues. The CDR3 nucleotides read TGTGCCAGCACCAAGACAGGGCGATGGGGGGAGCTGTTTTTT. Encoded protein: CASTKTGRWGELFF.

This chain uses TRBV28 with TRBJ2-3; 14 bases agree with TRBD2. V was pared by 7 bases and J by 1 base, with 7 bases of the junction left unmatched. From germline, CDR1 is MDHEN and CDR2 SYDVKM. This CDR3 contains 17 residues. CDR3: CASNRTSGRTRTDTQYF. The CDR3 DNA reads TGTGCCAGCAATCGGACTAGCGGGAGGACTCGCACAGATACGCAGTATTTT.

V is TRBV19 and J is TRBJ1-1; 9 nucleotides align to TRBD1. V gave up 8 bases and J gave up 4 bases; unmatched junction bases: 5. The CDR3 covers 13 residues. Germline CDR1 is LNHDA and CDR2 is SQIVND (reference sequence). The DNA for the CDR3 is TGTGCCAGTGACAGGGGGGGCGGCACTGAAGCTTTCTTT. Translated: CASDRGGGTEAFF.

The V gene is TRBV9, the J gene TRBJ2-3, with TRBD2 matching over 8 bases. CDR3 length: 15 amino acids. Germline CDR1 and CDR2: SGDLS and YYNGEE. With 4 bases clipped from V and 4 bases from J, the junction kept 8 bases outside the gene matches. The CDR3 spells CASSTERGPSDTQYF. The CDR3 nucleotides are TGTGCCAGCAGCACCGAGCGGGGGCCATCAGATACGCAGTATTTT. Full variable domain (remainder filled in from reference TRBV9 and TRBJ2-3): DSGVTQTPKHLITATGQRVTLRCSPRSGDLSVYWYQQSLDQGLQFLIQYYNGEERAKGNILERFSAQQFPDLHSELNLSSLELGDSALYFCASSTERGPSDTQYFGPGTRLTVL.

V usage is TRBV9 and J usage is TRBJ2-5, with 10 bases matching TRBD2. From germline, CDR1 is SGDLS and CDR2 YYNGEE. This CDR3 region has 17 residues. The J segment lost 5 bases and the V segment lost 0 bases, leaving 10 bases of the junction unmatched. The CDR3 region has the DNA TGTGCCAGCAGCGTAGGATCTAGCGGGGGCGGTCGGGAGACCCAGTACTTC. This sequence encodes CASSVGSSGGGRETQYF.

The chain combines TRBV29-1 with TRBJ2-1; 8 nucleotides match TRBD1. J was trimmed by 7 bases and V by 4 bases; bases with no gene match: 3. The CDR3 extends over 12 amino acids. Per the germline V gene, CDR1 is SQVTM and CDR2 is ANQGSEA. The chain's CDR3 is CSVVRDRNEQFF. The CDR3 nucleotides are TGCAGCGTTGTCAGGGACAGGAATGAGCAGTTCTTC.

This chain joins TRBV19 and TRBJ1-1; TRBD1 matches 8 bases. The CDR3 contains 17 residues. CDR1 is LNHDA and CDR2 is SQIVND in the germline V gene (reference sequence). V was clipped by 0 bases and J by 3 bases; unmatched bases: 9. The CDR3 spells CASSIEPTPGGDTEAFF. CDR3 DNA sequence: TGTGCCAGTAGTATAGAACCCACCCCAGGGGGCGACACTGAAGCTTTCTTT.

V and J are TRBV19 and TRBJ2-6, with 10 bases that match TRBD2. V dropped 6 bases and J dropped 0; count of bases not matched to a gene: 11. From germline, CDR1 is LNHDA and CDR2 SQIVND (reference sequence). This CDR3 region has 19 residues. The CDR3: CASSPRGLAEYSGANVLTF. For the CDR3, the DNA is TGTGCCAGTAGCCCGCGAGGACTAGCGGAGTACTCTGGGGCCAACGTCCTGACTTTC. Combining the CDR3 with reference TRBV19 and TRBJ2-6 gives the whole variable domain DGGITQSPKYLFRKEGQNVTLSCEQNLNHDAMYWYRQDPGQGLRLIYYSQIVNDFQKGDIAEGYSVSREKKESFPLTVTSAQKNPTAFYLCASSPRGLAEYSGANVLTFGAGSRLTVL.

The V call is TRBV11-2, the J call TRBJ2-3; no definite D call. The length of the CDR3 is 14 residues. The V gene lost 8 bases and the J gene lost 1 base, with 13 bases spanning the gap. Germline-derived CDR1 and CDR2 are SGHAT and FQNNGV. The CDR3 is CASSPSGGTDTQYF. CDR3 sequence (DNA): TGTGCCAGCTCCCCCTCTGGTGGCACAGATACGCAGTATTTT.

The rearrangement uses TRBV27 and TRBJ2-1; tentative D call: TRBD2 (6 bases). V lost 1 base, J lost 0 bases, and 19 bases lay in between. The CDR3 contains 19 residues. Germline assignment: CDR1 MNHEY and CDR2 SMNVEV (reference sequence). CDR3 amino acids: CASSLFRALDGSSYNEQFF. DNA of the CDR3: TGTGCCAGCAGTTTATTTAGGGCTTTAGACGGGAGCTCCTACAATGAGCAGTTCTTC.

The chain combines TRBV4-3 with TRBJ1-5; weak D call: TRBD1 (5 bases). The V end was cut by 4 bases, the J end by 0 bases, with 25 bases between. Germline assignment: CDR1 LGHNA and CDR2 YSLEER. The CDR3 is 20 residues long. CDR3 in DNA: TGCGCCAGCAGCCTTTCGATTAATGAGACAGAAACCTATAGCAATCAGCCCCAGCATTTT. It is translated as CASSLSINETETYSNQPQHF.

The chain combines TRBV6-1 with TRBJ1-5, with 12 bases that match TRBD1. V was clipped by 2 bases and J by 6 bases; unmatched bases: 23. Germline loops: CDR1 MNHNS, CDR2 SASEGT. This CDR3 region has 22 residues. The CDR3 protein is CASSERQPRDRGRDRKVQPQHF. The CDR3 DNA sequence: TGTGCCAGCAGTGAACGTCAACCGCGGGACAGGGGGCGCGATAGGAAGGTTCAGCCCCAGCATTTT.

This sequence joins TRBV9 and TRBJ2-7; D gene ambiguous. CDR1 SGDLS and CDR2 YYNGEE come from the germline V gene. V dropped 3 bases and J dropped 5 bases, with 9 bases sitting between them. The CDR3 runs 12 residues. This CDR3 reads CASSDDSDEQYF. CDR3 nucleotides: TGTGCCAGCAGCGACGACTCAGACGAGCAGTACTTC.

This chain uses TRBV19 with TRBJ2-4, with D unresolved. V dropped 4 bases and J dropped 3 bases, with 10 bases sitting between them. The CDR3 has 14 amino acids. Germline loops: CDR1 LNHDA, CDR2 SQIVND (reference sequence). CDR3 in amino acids: CASSKPTLKNIQYF. CDR3 DNA sequence: TGTGCCAGTAGTAAGCCCACCCTCAAAAACATTCAGTACTTC.

The chain employs TRBV5-1 and TRBJ1-4; 12 bases map to TRBD1. J lost 3 bases, V lost 4 bases, and 10 bases had no gene match. The CDR3 length is 18 residues. Germline V lookup: CDR1 SGHRS, CDR2 YFSETQ. CDR3 coding DNA: TGCGCCAGCAGCCCGGGACAGGGGGCGAAGCAGGCTAATGAAAAACTGTTTTTT. Its protein is CASSPGQGAKQANEKLFF. Full variable domain (remainder filled in from reference TRBV5-1 and TRBJ1-4): KAGVTQTPRYLIKTRGQQVTLSCSPISGHRSVSWYQQTPGQGLQFLFEYFSETQRNKGNFPGRFSGRQFSNSRSEMNVSTLELGDSALYLCASSPGQGAKQANEKLFFGSGTQLSVL.

In nucleotides, the CDR3 is TGTGCCAGCAGTGGTCCGGGTGCGGGGGCTGGGCAGCCCCAGCATTTT. This gives the protein CASSGPGAGAGQPQHF. The chain uses TRBV28 and TRBJ1-5; a possible D gene is TRBD1 (6 bases). Germline assignment: CDR1 MDHEN and CDR2 SYDVKM. Trimming pared 5 bases from V and 7 bases from J, leaving 21 bases between. The CDR3 is 16 residues long.

The chain recombines TRBV18 with TRBJ1-5; D not resolved. Germline CDR1 reads KGHSH; CDR2 reads LQKENI. The length of the CDR3 is 20 residues. The V end lost 3 bases, the J end lost 1 base, and 25 bases lay between the germline ends. CDR3 in amino acids: CASSPKPEVFGRESNQPQHF. The CDR3 bases are TGTGCCAGCTCACCGAAGCCGGAGGTTTTCGGTCGGGAAAGCAATCAGCCCCAGCATTTT.

This chain connects TRBV7-9 to TRBJ2-7; 7 bases agree with TRBD2. Trimming took 5 bases from V and 8 from J; bases not matched to a gene: 15. In germline, CDR1 is SEHNR, CDR2 FQNEAQ (reference sequence). The length of the CDR3 is 15 residues. This CDR3 reads CASSPLGEGNFQQYF. The CDR3 DNA is TGTGCCAGCAGCCCTCTTGGGGAGGGAAATTTCCAGCAGTACTTC.

The rearrangement joins TRBV14 to TRBJ1-2; no clear D gene. There are 15 residues in the CDR3. V lost 4 bases and J 8 bases, leaving 20 bases between the germline ends. Germline V gene lookup returns CDR1 SGHDN and CDR2 FVKESK. CDR3 residues: CASSPIRLGRVGYTF. CDR3 bases: TGTGCCAGCAGCCCCATACGACTCGGTCGAGTGGGCTACACCTTC.

CDR3 protein: CASSTNFGTATDTQYF. The CDR3 DNA reads as TGTGCCAGTAGTACTAACTTCGGGACTGCCACAGATACGCAGTATTTT. The chain is built from TRBV19 and TRBJ2-3; possible D gene TRBD2, 6 bases. CDR1 and CDR2 (germline): LNHDA, SQIVND (reference sequence). The CDR3 is 16 residues long. V was pared by 4 bases and J by 2 bases, with 16 bases between.